The present TCR beta chain was sequenced within a study of OX40 agonist ivuxolimab in advanced cancers. Some background on the complete study: Ivuxolimab was a fully human IgG2 agonistic monoclonal antibody targeting the costimulatory receptor OX40 (CD134). Intravenous ivuxolimab was administered to patients every 2 weeks at six dose levels: 0.01, 0.1, 0.3, 1.5, 3 and 10 mg/kg. Of the roughly 53 patients in dose escalation, 19 had hepatocellular carcinoma, some 15 had melanoma, 9 had renal cell carcinoma and 9 had head and neck cancer. In the dose-escalation cohort, around four fifths of patients were male, and the mean age was 60 years with a range of about 20 to 80. Patients were allowed to have had prior anti-PD-1, anti-PD-L1 or anti-CTLA-4 therapy, and approximately 40% of the dose-escalation patients had previously received checkpoint inhibitors. Three dose-escalation patients achieved partial responses, one with hepatocellular carcinoma and two with cutaneous melanoma. The point of sequencing TCRbeta in the periphery was to test whether ivuxolimab changed TCR sequence diversity and drove clonal T-cell expansion. The monotherapy dose-escalation portion (N ≈ 50 patients) of the phase I ivuxolimab trial is reported in the paper. On the study overall, not on this receptor specifically: Clonal expansion of both CD4+ and CD8+ blood T cells was observed from baseline to week 6 at doses 0.1 to 3.0 mg/kg. After ivuxolimab, expanded clones were on average more numerous among CD8+ T cells than among CD4+ T cells. Antigen specificity was not determined for the clonally expanded peripheral T cells. Low levels of normalized T-cell clonal expansion were also seen in some patients who did not respond. In partial responders in the 0.1-3.0 mg/kg groups, normalized peripheral clonal expansion was found to be among the lowest, especially among CD8+ T cells.

Genomic DNA was extracted from sorted cells for sequencing of the TCRbeta CDR3 region. The immunoSEQ Assay was used to sequence the TCRbeta CDR3 regions. The clones in this table, taken by TCRdb from immuneACCESS, are in-frame only. Not every clone is retained; where verified, under half of the shortfall comes from an unresolved V gene, and the cause of the rest is unknown. For this sample there are approximately 70,000 clones; around 90% appear just once. Approximately 0.76% of the sample is held by the ten biggest clonotypes. The trial excluded patients who had a history of autoimmune disease or were on systemic immunosuppression. Peripheral blood for TCR sequencing was drawn from every dose cohort at baseline, at cycle 4 day 1 and at cycle 7 day 1. The samples were drawn from a first-in-human, open-label, multicenter phase I dose-escalation trial of ivuxolimab. Adults with locally advanced or metastatic melanoma, renal cell carcinoma, hepatocellular carcinoma or head and neck squamous cell carcinoma were enrolled in the trial. Before TCR sequencing, CD4+ and CD8+ T cells were separately sorted from peripheral blood.

The germline V gene gives CDR1 as SGHRS and CDR2 as YFSETQ. V is shortened by 4 bases, J by 1 base, and the region joining them spans 11 bases. The cysteine opens and the phenylalanine closes a CDR3 of 15 amino acids. Only the CDR3 region is kept as DNA, spanning 45 bases read in frame from base 1. About this clone itself: The antigen it binds to is not known. Base qualities are not recorded, but no much larger clone differs from it by a single base.

The specimen was CD4+ or CD8+ T cells sorted from blood, collected in a trial of the OX40 agonist ivuxolimab. The receptor chain draws on TRBV5-1 and TRBJ2-2; the D call could be TRBD1 or TRBD2, with each sharing 5 bases. The sequence was collected from an adult with an advanced solid tumor such as melanoma, head and neck, liver or kidney cancer. The sequenced DNA is TGCGCCAGCAGCCCCGGGACGCTGAACACCGGGGAGCTGTTTTTT. The encoded protein is CASSPGTLNTGELFF.